One sample yielded the 11 T cell receptor beta chains listed below, sequenced in a study of blood T cell repertoires in COVID-19. Clones were sequenced by immunoSEQ multiplex PCR, and TCRdb holds only the in-frame ones, with some missing. The profile shows 250,000 to 300,000 clones, 81% of them singletons. Sequencing was done on a sample of peripheral blood. Receptors originate from a woman aged 55-75 years with active or convalescent COVID-19.

On this clone: The same CDR3 is also encoded by other DNA sequences in this sample. The chain is built from TRBV5-1 and TRBJ2-7; a weak D match, TRBD1 (5 bases). The CDR3 has 12 residues. The V end was cut by 5 bases, the J end by 4 bases, with 10 bases between. CDR1 and CDR2 (germline): SGHRS, YFSETQ. The DNA of the CDR3 is TGCGCCAGCAGTTTAACAGGATACGAGCAGTACTTC. Translated, it gives CASSLTGYEQYF. The entire variable domain, with the rest obtained from reference TRBV5-1 and TRBJ2-7, is as follows: KAGVTQTPRYLIKTRGQQVTLSCSPISGHRSVSWYQQTPGQGLQFLFEYFSETQRNKGNFPGRFSGRQFSNSRSEMNVSTLELGDSALYLCASSLTGYEQYFGPGTRLTVT.

The rearrangement joins TRBV30 to TRBJ2-5, with TRBD2 matching over 12 bases. There are 13 residues in the CDR3. J gave up 2 bases and V 5 bases, and 0 bases lay outside the gene matches. Germline loops: CDR1 GTSNPN, CDR2 SVGIG (reference sequence). CDR3 sequence (DNA): TGTGCCTGGGGACTAGCGGGACAAGAGACCCAGTACTTC. Translation gives CAWGLAGQETQYF.

This chain connects TRBV21-1 to TRBJ1-4. TRBV21-1 is marked as a pseudogene. The CDR3 runs to 16 residues. For the CDR3, the DNA is TGTGCCAGCAGCCCCTCTCCTCCGGTCTTTTACGAAAAACTGTTTTTT. This codes for CASSPSPPVFYEKLFF.

The rearrangement links TRBV2 to TRBJ1-5; D gene uncertain. The CDR3 runs to 13 residues. CDR1 is SNHLY and CDR2 is FYNNEI in the germline V gene. Trimming pared 6 bases from V and 2 bases from J, leaving 8 bases between. In nucleotides, the CDR3 is TGTGCCAGCAGGTCGGGTGGCAATCAGCCCCAGCATTTT. The encoded protein is CASRSGGNQPQHF.

The J gene is TRBJ1-1, the V gene TRBV7-8; perhaps TRBD1 as D (6 bases). The CDR3 spans 15 residues. Germline CDR1 and CDR2: SGHVS and FQNEAQ. V lost 4 bases to trimming and J lost 2 bases, with 14 bases between them. CDR3 loop: CASSSGGGANTEAFF. CDR3 in DNA: TGTGCCAGCAGCTCCGGTGGGGGCGCCAACACTGAAGCTTTCTTT.

There are a few counts of this clone. The chain carries TRBV19 and TRBJ1-3, with a possible D match to TRBD1 (6 bases). CDR3 size: 13 residues. Germline V gene lookup returns CDR1 LNHDA and CDR2 SQIVND (reference sequence). V was clipped by 4 bases and J by 2 bases, with 6 bases between them. The CDR3 DNA reads TGTGCCAGTAGTAACAGGGCTGGAAACACCATATATTTT. Amino acids: CASSNRAGNTIYF. The full variable domain, rest sourced from reference TRBV19 and TRBJ1-3, is DGGITQSPKYLFRKEGQNVTLSCEQNLNHDAMYWYRQDPGQGLRLIYYSQIVNDFQKGDIAEGYSVSREKKESFPLTVTSAQKNPTAFYLCASSNRAGNTIYFGEGSWLTVV.

This rearrangement joins TRBV19 to TRBJ1-6, with TRBD1 matching over 9 bases. J lost 4 bases, V lost 8 bases, and 3 bases had no gene match. The CDR3 runs 14 residues. Germline loops: CDR1 LNHDA, CDR2 SQIVND (reference sequence). The CDR3 region is CASDRGDYNSPLHF. Written as DNA, the CDR3 is TGTGCCAGTGACAGGGGGGATTATAATTCACCCCTCCACTTT.

This clone came up a few times. The rearrangement joins TRBV12-5 to TRBJ2-3; 8 bases are a match to TRBD2. J lost 4 bases, V lost 2 bases, and 17 bases had no gene match. In germline, CDR1 is LGHNT, CDR2 FRNRAP. The CDR3 is made up of 19 amino acids. The chain's CDR3 is CASGLPTDNRGGSADTQYF. The CDR3 DNA is TGTGCTAGTGGTTTGCCCACCGATAATCGGGGGGGATCAGCAGATACGCAGTATTTT. The complete variable domain, with remaining parts taken from reference TRBV12-5 and TRBJ2-3, reads DARVTQTPRHKVTEMGQEVTMRCQPILGHNTVFWYRQTMMQGLELLAYFRNRAPLDDSGMPKDRFSAEMPDATLATLKIQPSEPRDSAVYFCASGLPTDNRGGSADTQYFGPGTRLTVL.

V gene TRBV5-6 combines with J gene TRBJ2-2, with D perhaps TRBD1 (6 bases). The CDR3 sequence is 13 residues long. Trimming stripped 2 bases from V and 6 bases from J, with 8 bases between. Germline loops: CDR1 SGHDT, CDR2 YYEEEE. The CDR3 DNA reads as TGTGCCAGCAGCTTATCAGGGGCCGGGGAGCTGTTTTTT. Encoded protein: CASSLSGAGELFF.

CDR3 sequence (DNA): TGTGCCATCAGTGAGCCTGCAGGGGGTAATGAAAAACTGTTTTTT. Protein product: CAISEPAGGNEKLFF. The chain carries TRBV10-3 and TRBJ1-4; 7 bases are a match to TRBD1. Germline CDR1 reads ENHRY; CDR2 reads SYGVKD. V lost 2 bases and J lost 4; bases outside the gene matches: 4. This CDR3 spans 15 amino acids.

V gene TRBV7-2 combines with J gene TRBJ1-5; D call uncertain. V was clipped by 5 bases and J by 4 bases, with 15 bases between them. The CDR3 is 15 amino acids. From germline, CDR1 is SGHTA and CDR2 FQGNSA. In DNA form, the CDR3 reads TGTGCCAGCAGCGGTGAAGGAGGAAGTAATCAGCCCCAGCATTTT. Translation: CASSGEGGSNQPQHF.